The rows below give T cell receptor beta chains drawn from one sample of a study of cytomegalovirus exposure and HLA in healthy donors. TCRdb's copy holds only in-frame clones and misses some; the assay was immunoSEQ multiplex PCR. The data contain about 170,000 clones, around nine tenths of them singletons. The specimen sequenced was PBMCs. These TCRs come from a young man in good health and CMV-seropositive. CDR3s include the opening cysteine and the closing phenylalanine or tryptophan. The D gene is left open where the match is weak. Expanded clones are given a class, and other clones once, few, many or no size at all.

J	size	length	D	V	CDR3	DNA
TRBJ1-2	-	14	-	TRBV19	CASSILDSHYGYTF	TGTGCCAGTAGTATATTGGACAGTCACTATGGCTACACCTTC
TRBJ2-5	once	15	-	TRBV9	CASSVILEILETQYF	TGTGCCAGCAGCGTAATCCTGGAGATTTTAGAGACCCAGTACTTC
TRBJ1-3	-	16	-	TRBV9	CASSNLQRDSGNTIYF	TGTGCCAGCAGCAACTTGCAGCGAGACTCTGGAAACACCATATATTTT
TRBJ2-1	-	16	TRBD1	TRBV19	CASSIGFRGLYNEQFF	TGTGCCAGTAGTATAGGATTCAGGGGGCTGTACAATGAGCAGTTCTTC
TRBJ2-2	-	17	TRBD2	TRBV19	CASRGLAGYTNTGELFF	TGTGCCAGTAGGGGACTAGCGGGATATACGAACACCGGGGAGCTGTTTTTT
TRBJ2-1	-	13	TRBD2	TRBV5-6	CASSLASGREQFF	TGTGCCAGCAGCTTGGCTAGCGGGAGGGAGCAGTTCTTC
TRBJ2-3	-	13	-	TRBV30	CAWKADSTDTQYF	TGTGCCTGGAAAGCGGATTCCACAGATACGCAGTATTTT
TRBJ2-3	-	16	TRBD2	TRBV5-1	CASSHGLAGGSDTQYF	TGCGCCAGCAGCCACGGACTAGCGGGAGGGTCAGATACGCAGTATTTT
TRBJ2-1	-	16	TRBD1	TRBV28	CASSSRTGPHPHEQFF	TGTGCCAGCAGTTCCCGGACAGGGCCTCACCCCCATGAGCAGTTCTTC
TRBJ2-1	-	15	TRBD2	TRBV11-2	CASSPSSGPYNEQFF	TGTGCCAGCAGCCCCTCTAGCGGCCCCTACAATGAGCAGTTCTTC
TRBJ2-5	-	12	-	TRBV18	CASSQGKETQYF	TGTGCCAGCTCCCAGGGAAAGGAGACCCAGTACTTC
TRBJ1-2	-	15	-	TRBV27	CASSLSWGGAYGYTF	TGTGCCAGCAGTTTATCGTGGGGGGGGGCGTATGGCTACACCTTC
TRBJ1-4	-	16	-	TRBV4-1	CASSQDVTDYNEKLFF	TGCGCCAGCAGCCAAGATGTGACGGACTATAATGAAAAACTGTTTTTT
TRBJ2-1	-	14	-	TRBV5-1	CASSLIGRYNEQFF	TGCGCCAGCAGCTTGATAGGGAGATACAATGAGCAGTTCTTC
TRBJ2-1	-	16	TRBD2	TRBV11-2	CASSLIAGGPVNEQFF	TGTGCCAGCAGCCTCATAGCGGGAGGGCCGGTTAATGAGCAGTTCTTC
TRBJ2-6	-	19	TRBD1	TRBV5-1	CASSTGGTGGWSGANVLTF	TGCGCCAGCAGTACTGGTGGGACAGGGGGATGGTCTGGGGCCAACGTCCTGACTTTC